These 28 T cell receptor beta chains originate from one sample sequenced in a study of blood T cell repertoires in COVID-19. Method: immunoSEQ multiplex PCR; TCRdb's copy keeps in-frame clones and lacks some. Found here are about 100,000 clones, approximately 86% of them singletons; the top ten hold 1.7%. What was sequenced was peripheral blood. The receptor set was obtained from a man of 80 years or more with acute or convalescent COVID-19.

This clone has a single count. The gene calls are TRBV15 and TRBJ1-4, with unresolved D. Per the germline V gene, CDR1 is LNHNV and CDR2 is YYDKDF (reference sequence). This CDR3 region has 15 residues. V dropped 0 bases and J dropped 4 bases, with 9 bases sitting between them. CDR3 amino acids: CATSRDREINEKLFF. The CDR3 region has the DNA TGTGCCACCAGCAGAGATCGGGAGATTAATGAAAAACTGTTTTTT.

The chain recombines TRBV5-1 with TRBJ1-4, with a weak D call TRBD1 (6 bases). The V end lost 3 bases, the J end lost 2 bases, and 17 bases lay between the germline ends. The CDR3 is 17 amino acids. The germline V gene has CDR1 SGHRS and CDR2 YFSETQ. The CDR3 coding sequence is TGCGCCAGCAGCTCGGGCAGGGGATTGGACACTAATGAAAAACTGTTTTTT. Residues: CASSSGRGLDTNEKLFF.

The genes are TRBV6-5 and TRBJ1-4; 7 nucleotides match TRBD1. V dropped 6 bases and J dropped 2; count of bases not matched to a gene: 3. The V gene's germline CDR1 is MNHEY and CDR2 SVGAGI. There are 14 residues in the CDR3. The CDR3 loop is CASSPGQTNEKLFF. CDR3 bases: TGTGCCAGCAGCCCGGGACAGACTAATGAAAAACTGTTTTTT.

The chain carries TRBV19 and TRBJ1-2; 10 positions agree with TRBD1. The trim removed 5 bases at V and 3 bases at J, leaving 12 bases unmatched. The CDR3 runs to 17 residues. Germline loops: CDR1 LNHDA, CDR2 SQIVND (reference sequence). The DNA for the CDR3 is TGTGCCAGTAGTGTGACAGGGGGCGCGAACAGGGACTATGGCTACACCTTC. It codes for CASSVTGGANRDYGYTF.

This sequence joins TRBV5-4 and TRBJ2-2; D is unclear. This CDR3 spans 12 amino acids. Germline loops: CDR1 SGHNT, CDR2 YYREEE (reference sequence). The V and J ends lost 5 bases and 5 bases respectively, with 7 bases between them. Written as DNA, the CDR3 is TGTGCCAGCAGATCTTCTACCGGGGAGCTGTTTTTT. Translated, it gives CASRSSTGELFF.

This chain joins TRBV3-1 (or the pseudogene TRBV3-2) and TRBJ2-5, with 8 bases identical to TRBD1. V shed 4 bases and J 5 bases; nucleotides not matched to a gene: 6. There are 14 residues in the CDR3. CDR1 is LGHDT, CDR2 YNNKEL, per germline (reference sequence). The CDR3 DNA is TGTGCCAGCAGCCGGACAGGGTTAAGGGAGACCCAGTACTTC. This encodes CASSRTGLRETQYF.

The CDR3 DNA is TGTGCCAGCAGCCAAGATATAGTTGTTGGGGAGCTGTTTTTT. Its protein is CASSQDIVVGELFF. The chain combines TRBV14 with TRBJ2-2, with unresolved D. This CDR3 spans 14 amino acids. Germline CDR1 is SGHDN and CDR2 is FVKESK. V lost 0 bases to trimming and J lost 8 bases, with 10 bases between them.

V and J are TRBV18 and TRBJ2-2; 7 bases map to TRBD1. Trimming took 3 bases from V and 5 from J; bases not matched to a gene: 6. Germline V gene lookup returns CDR1 KGHSH and CDR2 LQKENI. The CDR3 contains 15 residues. In DNA form, the CDR3 reads TGTGCCAGCTCACCTCGACAGGGCGGGACCGGGGAGCTGTTTTTT. It codes for CASSPRQGGTGELFF.

The chain carries TRBV19 and TRBJ2-1, with 13 bases fitting TRBD2. V trimming: 5 bases; J trimming: 8 bases; junction bases outside the gene matches: 9. This CDR3 contains 16 residues. CDR1 LNHDA and CDR2 SQIVND come from the germline V gene (reference sequence). The CDR3, as DNA: TGTGCCAGTAGTCTAAGGACTAGCGGGAGTCTGTATGAGCAGTTCTTC. The encoded protein is CASSLRTSGSLYEQFF.

The chain links TRBV19 to TRBJ2-1, with 8 bases that match TRBD2. Germline-derived CDR1 and CDR2 are LNHDA and SQIVND (reference sequence). The CDR3 is 15 residues long. Trimming at V came to 4 bases and at J to 4 bases, leaving 6 bases not matched to a gene. The chain's CDR3 is CASSTPGLGYNEQFF. The DNA for the CDR3 is TGTGCCAGTAGTACTCCGGGACTAGGGTACAATGAGCAGTTCTTC.

V is TRBV6-5 and J is TRBJ1-5, with 11 nucleotides matching TRBD1. Germline-derived CDR1 and CDR2 are MNHEY and SVGAGI. CDR3 length: 16 residues. The V gene end was trimmed by 4 bases and the J gene end by 5 bases; junction bases not matched to a gene: 7. CDR3 in amino acids: CASSSGQGATYQPQHF. DNA of the CDR3: TGTGCCAGCAGTTCAGGACAGGGGGCTACCTATCAGCCCCAGCATTTT.

The chain recombines TRBV7-6 with TRBJ2-7, with 10 bases identical to TRBD2. Germline-derived CDR1 and CDR2 are SGHVS and FNYEAQ. V dropped 2 bases and J dropped 3; count of bases not matched to a gene: 7. The CDR3 is 16 residues long. DNA for the CDR3: TGTGCCAGCAGCTTATGGACTAGCGGATATAACTACGAGCAGTACTTC. Its translation is CASSLWTSGYNYEQYF.

The chain joins TRBV20-1 to TRBJ1-1; no definite D call. Looked up from germline, CDR1 is DFQATT and CDR2 is SNEGSKA (reference sequence). Trimming shortened V by 6 bases and J by 3 bases, and 8 bases separated the two germline ends. The CDR3 sequence is 11 residues long. CDR3 coding DNA: TGCAGTGCGATAACATACACTGAAGCTTTCTTT. Amino acid sequence: CSAITYTEAFF.

This rearrangement joins TRBV11-2 to TRBJ1-1; D not resolved. The germline gives CDR1 SGHAT, CDR2 FQNNGV. Trimming cost V 3 bases and J 11 bases, with 10 bases left between them. This CDR3 spans 11 amino acids. CDR3 coding DNA: TGTGCCAGCAGCTTCAGTTTGCACGCTTTCTTT. Translated, it gives CASSFSLHAFF.

The chain combines TRBV6-2 or TRBV6-3 with TRBJ2-7, with D maybe TRBD1 (5 bases). Trimming took 2 bases from V and 4 from J, leaving 9 bases between them. The CDR3 length is 13 residues. Germline loops: CDR1 MNHEY, CDR2 SVGEGT. The CDR3 loop is CASSYKGVYEQYF. The CDR3 bases are TGTGCCAGCAGTTACAAAGGGGTATACGAGCAGTACTTC.

The V gene is TRBV7-2, the J gene TRBJ1-1; TRBD1 matches 9 bases. The ends lost 3 bases at V and 1 base at J; junction bases unmatched: 3. The germline CDR1 and CDR2 sequences are SGHTA and FQGNSA. This CDR3 is built from 15 residues. CDR3 region: CASSLLQGANTEAFF. In DNA, the CDR3 is TGTGCCAGCAGCTTGCTACAGGGGGCGAACACTGAAGCTTTCTTT.

The rearrangement links TRBV6-5 to TRBJ2-5; D is undetermined. Germline CDR1 reads MNHEY; CDR2 reads SVGAGI. V was trimmed by 0 bases and J by 4 bases, leaving 15 bases between them. This CDR3 contains 16 residues. This CDR3 is CASSYSTWISPETQYF. Here the CDR3 DNA reads TGTGCCAGCAGTTACTCGACATGGATCTCGCCAGAGACCCAGTACTTC.

In DNA form, the CDR3 reads TGTGCCAGTAACGGACAGGGGTCAAATACGCAGTATTTT. This codes for CASNGQGSNTQYF. V and J are TRBV12-3 or TRBV12-4 and TRBJ2-3; 9 positions match TRBD1. This CDR3 is 13 amino acids long. The V gene end was trimmed by 9 bases and the J gene end by 7 bases; junction bases not matched to a gene: 8.

This CDR3 reads CASSSQEETQYF. As DNA, the CDR3 is TGTGCCAGCAGTAGCCAGGAAGAGACCCAGTACTTC. J is TRBJ2-5 and V is TRBV28; no firm D call. The V and J ends lost 5 bases and 3 bases respectively, with 7 bases between them. Germline CDR1 MDHEN, CDR2 SYDVKM. This CDR3 is 12 amino acids long.

The CDR3 region is CASSPPVSLAAGTDTQYF. CDR3 in DNA: TGTGCCAGCTCACCACCAGTTTCCCTAGCTGCTGGAACAGATACGCAGTATTTT. This chain links TRBV18 with TRBJ2-3; D might be TRBD2 (5 bases). CDR3 size: 18 residues. Trimming removed 0 bases at V and 3 bases at J, with 19 bases between. Germline V gene lookup returns CDR1 KGHSH and CDR2 LQKENI. Full variable domain (missing parts from reference TRBV18 and TRBJ2-3): NAGVMQNPRHLVRRRGQEARLRCSPMKGHSHVYWYRQLPEEGLKFMVYLQKENIIDESGMPKERFSAEFPKEGPSILRIQQVVRGDSAAYFCASSPPVSLAAGTDTQYFGPGTRLTVL.

The rearrangement uses TRBV4-1 and TRBJ2-6; the match to TRBD1 covers 7 bases. The trim removed 0 bases at V and 2 bases at J, leaving 4 bases unmatched. This CDR3 comprises 17 residues. Germline CDR1 is MGHRA and CDR2 is YSYEKL. Here the CDR3 reads CASSQDSGGAGANVLTF. The CDR3 coding sequence is TGCGCCAGCAGCCAAGATTCAGGGGGAGCTGGGGCCAACGTCCTGACTTTC.

The CDR3 nucleotides read TGTGCCAGCAGCCGAACTAGCGGGGAAAACACCGGGGAGCTGTTTTTT. Translation gives CASSRTSGENTGELFF. V usage is TRBV27 and J usage is TRBJ2-2, with 10 positions matching TRBD2. Germline assignment: CDR1 MNHEY and CDR2 SMNVEV (reference sequence). Trimming removed 6 bases from V and 2 bases from J; junction bases left unmatched: 6. The CDR3 contains 16 residues.

The chain uses TRBV9 and TRBJ1-2, with 8 bases lining up with TRBD1. V trimming: 4 bases; J trimming: 2 bases; junction bases outside the gene matches: 7. CDR1 and CDR2 (germline): SGDLS, YYNGEE. This CDR3 has 15 residues. This CDR3 reads CASSSDRGSNYGYTF. CDR3 nucleotides: TGTGCCAGCAGCTCCGACAGGGGAAGCAACTATGGCTACACCTTC.

V is TRBV6-1 and J is TRBJ2-6; 7 positions agree with TRBD1. V lost 4 bases to trimming and J lost 1 base; unmatched junction nucleotides: 7. The CDR3 loop spans 17 amino acids. Germline CDR1 MNHNS, CDR2 SASEGT. CDR3 sequence: CASSGLAGGSGANVLTF. The CDR3 DNA reads as TGTGCCAGCAGTGGTCTCGCAGGGGGATCTGGGGCCAACGTCCTGACTTTC.

This clone appeared a single time. The sample contains more than one DNA sequence encoding this CDR3. The chain has TRBV5-1 and TRBJ2-1; D perhaps matches TRBD1 (7 bases). The CDR3 contains 22 residues. V lost 4 bases and J 2 bases, leaving 34 bases between the germline ends. Germline loops: CDR1 SGHRS, CDR2 YFSETQ. CDR3 sequence (DNA): TGCGCCAGCAGCAGCGGGCAGGGGGTATCCGGGACAAGGAGGAACCCCTACAATGAGCAGTTCTTC. It specifies CASSSGQGVSGTRRNPYNEQFF.

The chain couples TRBV5-1 to TRBJ2-1, with D hard to call. Trimming cost V 0 bases and J 8 bases, with 15 bases left between them. Germline CDR1 is SGHRS and CDR2 is YFSETQ. The CDR3 has 15 residues. In DNA form, the CDR3 reads TGCGCCAGCAGCTTGGCCGGTGTTCTGCAAGATGAGCAGTTCTTC. Residues: CASSLAGVLQDEQFF.

The chain carries TRBV7-2 and TRBJ1-6; possible D gene TRBD1, 6 bases. CDR3 length: 16 amino acids. With 6 bases removed from V and 0 bases from J, the gap between germline ends came to 12 bases. Germline V CDR1 and CDR2: SGHTA, FQGNSA. CDR3 region: CASRVDRSSYNSPLHF. CDR3 nucleotide sequence: TGTGCCAGCAGAGTCGACAGGTCCTCCTATAATTCACCCCTCCACTTT. The variable domain in full, with the rest retrieved from reference TRBV7-2 and TRBJ1-6, is GAGVSQSPSNKVTEKGKDVELRCDPISGHTALYWYRQSLGQGLEFLIYFQGNSAPDKSGLPSDRFSAERTGGSVSTLTIQRTQQEDSAVYLCASRVDRSSYNSPLHFGNGTRLTVT.

This rearrangement joins TRBV6-2 or TRBV6-3 to TRBJ2-5, with a possible D match to TRBD2 (6 bases). There are 17 residues in the CDR3. V was shortened by 2 bases and J by 7 bases, with 23 bases between the two germline ends. The germline V gene encodes CDR1 MNHEY and CDR2 SVGEGT. The CDR3 spells CASSYLVGGAQERTQYF. The CDR3 DNA is TGTGCCAGCAGTTACCTTGTCGGGGGAGCCCAGGAGCGGACCCAGTACTTC.